This T cell receptor (beta chain) was sequenced during a study of cytotoxic CD8 clonotypes in ibrutinib-treated CLL. Germline V CDR1 and CDR2: SGDLS, YYNGEE. This CDR3 region has 15 residues. V lost 4 bases to trimming and J lost 4 bases, with 16 bases between them. The method was immunoSEQ multiplex PCR; TCRdb's version includes in-frame clones alone and lacks a portion of them. The repertoire holds about 160,000 clones, roughly 77% seen once, with around 2.1% in the top ten. The rearrangement joins TRBV9 to TRBJ2-3; D ambiguous. The sample was PBMCs, taken after 12 months of ibrutinib treatment. The receptor was isolated from a human donor with chronic lymphocytic leukemia. The CDR3 protein is CASSPEPTRADTQYF. The CDR3 DNA reads TGTGCCAGCAGCCCTGAACCTACTCGGGCAGATACGCAGTATTTT. Supplemented by reference TRBV9 and TRBJ2-3, the full variable domain reads DSGVTQTPKHLITATGQRVTLRCSPRSGDLSVYWYQQSLDQGLQFLIQYYNGEERAKGNILERFSAQQFPDLHSELNLSSLELGDSALYFCASSPEPTRADTQYFGPGTRLTVL.